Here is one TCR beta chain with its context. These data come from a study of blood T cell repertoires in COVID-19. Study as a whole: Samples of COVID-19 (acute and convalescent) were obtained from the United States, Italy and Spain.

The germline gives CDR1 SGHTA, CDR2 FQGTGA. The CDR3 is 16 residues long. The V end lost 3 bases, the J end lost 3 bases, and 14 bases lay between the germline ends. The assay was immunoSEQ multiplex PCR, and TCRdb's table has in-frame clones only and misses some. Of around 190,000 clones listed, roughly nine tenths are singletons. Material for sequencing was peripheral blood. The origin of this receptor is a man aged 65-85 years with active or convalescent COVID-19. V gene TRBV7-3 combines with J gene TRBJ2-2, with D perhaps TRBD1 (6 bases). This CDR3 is CASSFFGGRDTGELFF. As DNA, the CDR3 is TGTGCCAGCAGCTTTTTTGGGGGCCGCGACACCGGGGAGCTGTTTTTT.